The clone carrying this T cell receptor (beta chain) was seen a handful of times. The authors' processing: Estimated nucleated cell counts came from reference gene primer amplification. Assay used: immunoSEQ multiplex PCR; TCRdb lists only in-frame clones, some missing. Clone size and V and J calls were adopted from that table, with D and trimming inferred from the DNA. This sample carries about 87,000 clones, 70% to 90% of them seen once, and the ten largest clones take around 7.4%. These data are taken from a study of blood T cell repertoires in COVID-19. Study-wide background: Material from acute and convalescent COVID-19 was sourced from the United States, Italy and Spain. PBMCs, B-cell-depleted T cells, or T cells were the source of the cDNA or gDNA that made up the material.

Germline CDR1 is LGHNA and CDR2 is YNFKEQ. CDR3 length equals 15 residues. The V gene end was trimmed by 0 bases and the J gene end by 4 bases; junction bases not matched to a gene: 5. V and J are TRBV4-2 and TRBJ1-2; 7 positions agree with TRBD1. Sequenced input: peripheral blood. The clonotype was recovered from a human donor with acute or convalescent COVID-19. The donor label of this sample is uncertain. This CDR3 reads CASSQDEGASYGYTF. CDR3 sequence (DNA): TGTGCCAGCAGCCAAGATGAGGGGGCAAGCTATGGCTACACCTTC.